This T cell receptor (beta chain) appears in the sequencing data of a study of blood T cell repertoires in COVID-19. Participants were aged 18 to 89 years from approximately 24 US areas. Participants' own reports of clinical history determined their cohort assignment. Up to 2 weeks before entering the study, exposed participants had met a COVID-19 case. Profiled with immunoSEQ multiplex PCR; TCRdb holds only in-frame clones, not every one. The sample shows under 400,000 clones, 88% of them seen only once. The sample was PBMCs or T cells enriched from blood (not recorded which). This TCR came from a woman in her 30s who had been exposed to COVID-19.

CDR3 sequence: CAWSVGRGPGNTIYF. The CDR3 DNA is TGTGCCTGGAGTGTAGGAAGGGGCCCTGGAAACACCATATATTTT. The rearrangement links TRBV30 to TRBJ1-3, with a weak D call TRBD1 (5 bases). Trimming shortened V by 0 bases and J by 2 bases, and 11 bases separated the two germline ends. The germline V gene encodes CDR1 GTSNPN and CDR2 SVGIG (reference sequence). The CDR3 extends over 15 amino acids.